The 17 T cell receptor beta chains given below trace back to one sample, sequenced in a study of T cell changes during pregnancy in multiple sclerosis. The assay was immunoSEQ multiplex PCR, and TCRdb's table has in-frame clones only and misses some. Here the sample spans tens of thousands of clones, roughly nine tenths being singletons. The material sequenced was peripheral blood, taken in the first trimester of pregnancy. Every receptor here comes from a female donor in good health, enrolled as a control in a pregnancy study.

This clone occurred once. The chain has TRBV5-1 and TRBJ2-1, with D possibly matching TRBD1 (5 bases). This CDR3 contains 14 residues. Trimming pared 4 bases from V and 8 bases from J, leaving 16 bases between. Germline CDR1 SGHRS, CDR2 YFSETQ. The CDR3 DNA reads as TGCGCCAGCAGCACTGAAGACAGCCCCCATGAGCAGTTCTTC. Translation: CASSTEDSPHEQFF.

The chain carries TRBV21-1 and TRBJ2-7; the D call of TRBD2 is as the table states it, not checked on the DNA. TRBV21-1 is marked as a pseudogene. The CDR3 loop spans 17 amino acids. This CDR3 reads CASSKVGLAGGNYEQYF. CDR3 bases: TGTGCCAGCAGCAAAGTGGGACTAGCGGGGGGAAACTACGAGCAGTACTTC.

Here the CDR3 reads CASSLEGEGLADTQYF. As DNA, the CDR3 is TGTGCCAGCAGCTTGGAGGGGGAGGGCCTCGCAGATACGCAGTATTTT. The chain employs TRBV5-6 and TRBJ2-3, with TRBD2 as a possible D gene (7 bases). Germline V gives CDR1 SGHDT, CDR2 YYEEEE. The CDR3 is 16 residues long. V lost 0 bases and J 4 bases, leaving 15 bases between the germline ends.

This clone was counted once. V usage is TRBV27 and J usage is TRBJ2-2, with 8 bases lining up with TRBD1. The germline CDR1 and CDR2 sequences are MNHEY and SMNVEV (reference sequence). V gave up 3 bases and J gave up 3 bases; unmatched junction bases: 6. This CDR3 contains 16 residues. The DNA for the CDR3 is TGTGCCAGCAGTTTCTCAGGGGGCGCCGACACCGGGGAGCTGTTTTTT. It specifies CASSFSGGADTGELFF.

This clone appeared once. V is TRBV5-6 and J is TRBJ1-2, with TRBD1 as a possible D gene (5 bases). Germline V gene lookup returns CDR1 SGHDT and CDR2 YYEEEE. This CDR3 is 11 amino acids long. V was trimmed by 0 bases and J by 8 bases, leaving 5 bases between them. The CDR3 coding sequence is TGTGCCAGCAGCTTGGGGGGCGGCTACACCTTC. This encodes CASSLGGGYTF.

The rearrangement joins TRBV30 to TRBJ1-2; D gene ambiguous. V was trimmed by 4 bases and J by 6 bases, leaving 12 bases between them. The CDR3 spans 12 residues. In germline, CDR1 is GTSNPN, CDR2 SVGIG (reference sequence). The CDR3 reads CAWTRDGNGYTF. The CDR3 DNA reads as TGTGCCTGGACTCGGGATGGAAATGGCTACACCTTC.

The V and J genes are TRBV5-4 and TRBJ2-2; TRBD1 agrees at 7 bases. V shed 4 bases, J shed 1 base, and the junction held 1 base outside the gene matches. Germline-derived CDR1 and CDR2 are SGHNT and YYREEE (reference sequence). The CDR3 consists of 14 residues. CDR3 loop: CASSGTVNTGELFF. The DNA of the CDR3 is TGTGCCAGCAGCGGGACAGTGAACACCGGGGAGCTGTTTTTT.

J is TRBJ2-4 and V is TRBV7-2, with TRBD1 identical over 9 bases. The CDR3 contains 15 residues. V shed 0 bases, J shed 7 bases, and the junction held 4 bases outside the gene matches. Germline-derived CDR1 and CDR2 are SGHTA and FQGNSA. As DNA, the CDR3 is TGTGCCAGCAGCTTAGCGAAAGGACAGGGGAACATTCAGTACTTC. This translates into CASSLAKGQGNIQYF.

This chain uses TRBV28 with TRBJ2-2; TRBD2 agrees at 8 bases. Germline CDR1 and CDR2: MDHEN and SYDVKM. The CDR3 runs 17 residues. J lost 6 bases, V lost 7 bases, and 16 bases had no gene match. CDR3 in amino acids: CASNPPAGTRNSGELFF. The CDR3 nucleotides are TGTGCCAGCAACCCTCCCGCTGGGACTAGGAATTCCGGGGAGCTGTTTTTT.

The gene calls are TRBV9 and TRBJ1-2; D may be TRBD1 (5 bases). Trimming pared 7 bases from V and 6 bases from J, leaving 16 bases between. Per germline, CDR1 SGDLS and CDR2 YYNGEE. This CDR3 is 13 amino acids long. CDR3 amino acids: CASASPKGHGYTF. The CDR3 DNA reads as TGTGCCAGCGCCTCTCCGAAGGGGCATGGCTACACCTTC.

This chain joins TRBV6-6 and TRBJ1-2, with 8 bases matching TRBD1. The CDR3 runs to 14 residues. Germline V CDR1 and CDR2: MNHNY, SVGAGI (reference sequence). J was trimmed by 4 bases and V by 2 bases; bases with no gene match: 3. The CDR3 nucleotides are TGTGCCAGCAGTTACGTGACAGGGGTCTATGGCTACACCTTC. Translating gives CASSYVTGVYGYTF.

This chain joins TRBV11-3 and TRBJ2-7, with 7 nucleotides matching TRBD1. The ends lost 1 base at V and 0 bases at J; junction bases unmatched: 0. The CDR3 consists of 14 residues. The germline gives CDR1 SGHNT, CDR2 YENEEA. DNA for the CDR3: TGTGCCAGCAGCTTAGGGGACAGCTCCTACGAGCAGTACTTC. Translating gives CASSLGDSSYEQYF.

The V and J genes are TRBV6-1 and TRBJ1-6, with 7 positions matching TRBD1. V shed 4 bases, J shed 14 bases, and the junction held 20 bases outside the gene matches. The germline gives CDR1 MNHNS, CDR2 SASEGT. The CDR3 runs 17 residues. The DNA of the CDR3 is TGTGCCAGCAGTGGGTCTCCTTCGACAGGGAATCCCGCGGCCCTCCACTTT. The encoded protein is CASSGSPSTGNPAALHF.

The chain is built from TRBV30 and TRBJ1-1; D gene unclear. Trimming took off 1 base at V and 9 bases at J, with 6 bases between the two ends. Per germline, CDR1 GTSNPN and CDR2 SVGIG (reference sequence). There are 10 residues in the CDR3. Here the CDR3 reads CAWSGPQAFF. The CDR3 nucleotides read TGTGCCTGGAGTGGGCCCCAAGCTTTCTTT.

The V gene is TRBV5-6, the J gene TRBJ1-4; 8 positions match TRBD1. Germline CDR1 reads SGHDT; CDR2 reads YYEEEE. Trimming took 4 bases from V and 11 from J; bases not matched to a gene: 7. This CDR3 is 13 amino acids long. The CDR3 spells CASSPQDRDKLFF. CDR3 nucleotide sequence: TGTGCCAGCAGCCCCCAGGACAGGGATAAACTGTTTTTT.

The J gene is TRBJ1-2, the V gene TRBV7-9, with D possibly matching TRBD1 (5 bases). From germline, CDR1 is SEHNR and CDR2 FQNEAQ (reference sequence). The ends were cut back, 1 base at V and 2 bases at J, with 11 bases in the middle. The CDR3 is 15 amino acids. The DNA of the CDR3 is TGTGCCAGCAGCTTAGTTAGACAGTCAAACTATGGCTACACCTTC. This sequence encodes CASSLVRQSNYGYTF.

The rearrangement joins TRBV6-5 to TRBJ1-5, with D possibly being TRBD1 (5 bases). Germline V CDR1 and CDR2: MNHEY, SVGAGI. The CDR3 contains 13 residues. Trimming removed 6 bases from V and 7 bases from J, with 13 bases in between. The CDR3 region has the DNA TGTGCCAGCAGACCTCAGGGAGGCCAGCCCCAGCATTTT. Translation: CASRPQGGQPQHF.